The present T cell receptor beta chain was sequenced within a study of cytomegalovirus exposure and HLA in healthy donors. Regarding the study as a whole: According to a later analysis, most TCR beta chains associated with CMV appeared HLA-restricted. More clonal expansion characterized HLA-associated TCR beta chains than equally common others in a later analysis. Previously analyzed data showed that most TCR beta V segments were productive at a frequency of about 90% or about 30%.

As for the donors, each was a healthy bone marrow donor. CDR3 length: 15 residues. V was shortened by 2 bases and J by 4 bases, with 14 bases between the two germline ends. Germline V gives CDR1 SGHTA, CDR2 FQGNSA. As for this clone: Its specificity is not known.

Researchers ran the PCR with 60 Vbeta and 13 Jbeta primers. The data were produced by immunoSEQ multiplex PCR, yet TCRdb's version contains in-frame clones alone and is incomplete. The data contain about 200,000 clones, around 75% of them seen just once; the ten biggest clones take up 1.5% to 2%. The chain is built from TRBV7-2 and TRBJ1-2, with D maybe TRBD1 (5 bases). The sample taken for sequencing was PBMCs. This clonotype originated in a woman aged 30 to 39 in good health and CMV-seronegative. Written as DNA, the CDR3 is TGTGCCAGCAGCTTACGGCAGGGCCAAACCTATGGCTACACCTTC. Translating it yields CASSLRQGQTYGYTF.